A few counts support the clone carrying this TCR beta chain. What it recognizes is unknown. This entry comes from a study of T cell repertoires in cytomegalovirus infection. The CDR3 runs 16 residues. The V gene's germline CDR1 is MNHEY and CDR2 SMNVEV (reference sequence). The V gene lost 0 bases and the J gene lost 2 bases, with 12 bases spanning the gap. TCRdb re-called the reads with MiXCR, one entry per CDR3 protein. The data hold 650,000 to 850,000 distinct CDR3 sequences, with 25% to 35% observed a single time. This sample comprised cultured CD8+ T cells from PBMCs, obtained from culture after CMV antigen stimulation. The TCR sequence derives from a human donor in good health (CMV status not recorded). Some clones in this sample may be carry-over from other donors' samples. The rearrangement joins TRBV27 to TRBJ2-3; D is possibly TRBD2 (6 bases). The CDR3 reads CASSLSTGVNTDTQYF. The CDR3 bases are TGTGCCAGCAGTTTATCGACGGGGGTCAACACAGATACGCAGTATTTT.